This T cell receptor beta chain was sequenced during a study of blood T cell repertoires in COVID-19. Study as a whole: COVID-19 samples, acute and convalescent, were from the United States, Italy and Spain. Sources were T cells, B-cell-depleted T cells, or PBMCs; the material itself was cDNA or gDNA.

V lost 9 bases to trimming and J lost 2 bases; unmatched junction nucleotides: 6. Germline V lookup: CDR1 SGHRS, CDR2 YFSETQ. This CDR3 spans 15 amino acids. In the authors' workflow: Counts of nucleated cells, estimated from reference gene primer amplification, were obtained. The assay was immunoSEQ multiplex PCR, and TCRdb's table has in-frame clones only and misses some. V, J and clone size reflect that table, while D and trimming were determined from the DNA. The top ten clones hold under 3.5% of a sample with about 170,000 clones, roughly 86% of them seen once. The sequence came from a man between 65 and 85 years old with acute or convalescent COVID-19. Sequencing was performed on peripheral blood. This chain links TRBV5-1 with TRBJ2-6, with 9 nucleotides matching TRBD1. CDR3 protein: CATGQGYTGANVLTF. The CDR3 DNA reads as TGCGCCACCGGACAGGGGTATACTGGGGCCAACGTCCTGACTTTC. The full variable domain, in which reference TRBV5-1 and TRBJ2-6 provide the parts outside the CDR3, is KAGVTQTPRYLIKTRGQQVTLSCSPISGHRSVSWYQQTPGQGLQFLFEYFSETQRNKGNFPGRFSGRQFSNSRSEMNVSTLELGDSALYLCATGQGYTGANVLTFGAGSRLTVL.